These T cell receptor beta chains were read from a single sample in a study of T cells in Graves' hyperthyroidism and ophthalmopathy. TCRdb re-derived calls from the multiplex PCR reads in MiXCR, one entry per CDR3 protein. The sample has some 440,000 distinct CDR3 sequences, 15% to 17% seen once; the top ten hold less than 15%. The source material was blood. The receptors here all came from a woman aged 18-29 years with Graves' hyperthyroidism. Each CDR3 is given with its conserved first and last residue. The D gene is left open where the match is weak. Expanded clones are given a class, and other clones once, few, many or no size at all.

j_call: TRBJ1-1
v_call: TRBV6-5
clone_size: .
d_call: TRBD1
cdr3_nt: TGTGCCAGCAGTTACGACAGGGGGCAGGTATGGGGCACTGAAGCTTTCTTT
cdr3_aa: CASSYDRGQVWGTEAFF

j_call: TRBJ2-5
v_call: TRBV18
clone_size: many
d_call: .
cdr3_nt: TGTGCCAGCTCACCACGCCCAAACGCAGAGGGGACCCAGTACTTC
cdr3_aa: CASSPRPNAEGTQYF

j_call: TRBJ2-7
v_call: TRBV7-3
clone_size: .
d_call: TRBD1
cdr3_nt: TGTGCCAGCAGCTCCACCGGACAGGCGGGCTCCTACGAGCAGTACTTC
cdr3_aa: CASSSTGQAGSYEQYF

j_call: TRBJ2-2
v_call: TRBV12-3/TRBV12-4
clone_size: few
d_call: .
cdr3_nt: TGTGCCAGCAGTTTTGGATCCACCAGGGCAGCCGGGGAGCTGTTTTTT
cdr3_aa: CASSFGSTRAAGELFF

j_call: TRBJ2-5
v_call: TRBV18
clone_size: many
d_call: TRBD2
cdr3_nt: TGTGCCAGCTCGAACGCCGGACTAGCGGGAGACGACGGGACCCAGTACTTC
cdr3_aa: CASSNAGLAGDDGTQYF

j_call: TRBJ2-1
v_call: TRBV11-2
clone_size: many
d_call: .
cdr3_nt: TGTGCCAGCAGCCCATATCCCCGCCAGGGTACCTACAATGAGCAGTTCTTC
cdr3_aa: CASSPYPRQGTYNEQFF

j_call: TRBJ2-3
v_call: TRBV24-1
clone_size: .
d_call: TRBD1
cdr3_nt: TGTGCCACCAGTGATATTTTGACAGGGGGCGAACAAACGCAGTATTTT
cdr3_aa: CATSDILTGGEQTQYF

j_call: TRBJ2-3
v_call: TRBV29-1
clone_size: many
d_call: .
cdr3_nt: TGCAGCGTTGAACGTCTGGGTAGGGGTGGAGATACGCAGTATTTT
cdr3_aa: CSVERLGRGGDTQYF

j_call: TRBJ2-2
v_call: TRBV2
clone_size: many
d_call: .
cdr3_nt: TGTGCCAGCAGTGAAAGTCGGAACACCGGGGAGCTGTTTTTT
cdr3_aa: CASSESRNTGELFF

j_call: TRBJ1-5
v_call: TRBV20-1
clone_size: many
d_call: .
cdr3_nt: TGCAGTGCTAGGGGGACTGGGAATCAGCCCCAGCATTTT
cdr3_aa: CSARGTGNQPQHF

j_call: TRBJ2-2
v_call: TRBV7-2
clone_size: .
d_call: .
cdr3_nt: TGTGCCAGCAGCCCCCCCGGGACACGGAACACCGGGGAGCTGTTTTTT
cdr3_aa: CASSPPGTRNTGELFF

j_call: TRBJ2-3
v_call: TRBV4-3
clone_size: few
d_call: TRBD2
cdr3_nt: TGCGCCAGCAGCCAAGCCCCGGGACTAGCGGGGGGTTTGGATACGCAGTATTTT
cdr3_aa: CASSQAPGLAGGLDTQYF

j_call: TRBJ2-1
v_call: TRBV7-9
clone_size: many
d_call: .
cdr3_nt: TGTGCCAGCGCATCTGCAGGGTCGCCTTCCTACAATGAGCAGTTCTTC
cdr3_aa: CASASAGSPSYNEQFF